A single sample is the source of the 9 T cell receptor beta chains below, sequenced in a study of blood T cell repertoires in COVID-19. TCRdb's table, derived via immunoSEQ multiplex PCR, lists solely in-frame clones and lacks some. The data contain under 150,000 clones, around three quarters of them singletons. Sample: peripheral blood. Receptors originate from a human donor in a cohort sampled during active COVID-19.

This chain links TRBV5-1 with TRBJ2-3; D gene uncertain. The V gene lost 3 bases and the J gene lost 0 bases, with 2 bases spanning the gap. The V gene's germline CDR1 is SGHRS and CDR2 YFSETQ. The CDR3 consists of 12 residues. The CDR3 protein is CASSSSTDTQYF. CDR3 sequence (DNA): TGCGCCAGCAGCTCAAGCACAGATACGCAGTATTTT.

The chain is built from TRBV28 and TRBJ2-7, with 8 bases identical to TRBD2. CDR1 and CDR2 from the germline V gene are MDHEN and SYDVKM. J gave up 2 bases and V 3 bases, and 9 bases lay outside the gene matches. CDR3 length: 16 residues. CDR3 nucleotide sequence: TGTGCCAGCAGTTTGGTACAAAGCGGGGGAGCCTACGAGCAGTACTTC. As protein: CASSLVQSGGAYEQYF. The full variable domain, with the rest looked up from reference TRBV28 and TRBJ2-7, is DVKVTQSSRYLVKRTGEKVFLECVQDMDHENMFWYRQDPGLGLRLIYFSYDVKMKEKGDIPEGYSVSREKKERFSLILESASTNQTSMYLCASSLVQSGGAYEQYFGPGTRLTVT.

A single count supports this clone. The chain has TRBV5-1 and TRBJ1-2; 7 nucleotides match TRBD1. This CDR3 has 15 residues. The trim removed 5 bases at V and 1 base at J, leaving 8 bases unmatched. Germline V gene lookup returns CDR1 SGHRS and CDR2 YFSETQ. The DNA of the CDR3 is TGCGCCAGCAGGGCCCGGGACAGTATTAACTATGGCTACACCTTC. Translated: CASRARDSINYGYTF.

This chain joins TRBV7-8 and TRBJ2-5, with D maybe TRBD1 (7 bases). V was trimmed by 9 bases and J by 5 bases, leaving 16 bases between them. The germline V gene has CDR1 SGHVS and CDR2 FQNEAQ. The CDR3 length is 13 residues. CDR3 in amino acids: CASRRGESETQYF. CDR3 DNA: TGTGCCAGTCGCAGGGGGGAAAGCGAGACCCAGTACTTC.

The rearrangement links TRBV7-9 to TRBJ1-1; weak D call: TRBD1 (5 bases). The ends were cut back, 1 base at V and 1 base at J, with 19 bases in the middle. The CDR3 runs to 18 residues. Germline CDR1 reads SEHNR; CDR2 reads FQNEAQ (reference sequence). CDR3 amino acids: CASSLVGRRGFPNTEAFF. For the CDR3, the DNA is TGTGCCAGCAGCTTAGTTGGCAGGAGGGGATTTCCGAACACTGAAGCTTTCTTT.

J is TRBJ2-1 and V is TRBV6-5; TRBD1 agrees at 8 bases. Trimming removed 6 bases from V and 12 bases from J; junction bases left unmatched: 7. This CDR3 region has 12 residues. Germline V gene sequence: CDR1 MNHEY, CDR2 SVGAGI. As DNA, the CDR3 is TGTGCCAGCAGGGGGACAGGCCAGAGGCAGTTCTTC. Its translation is CASRGTGQRQFF.

The genes are TRBV3-1 (or the pseudogene TRBV3-2) and TRBJ2-3; TRBD1 is a possible D gene (5 bases). V gave up 1 base and J gave up 6 bases, with 11 bases separating them. This CDR3 contains 14 residues. The V gene's germline CDR1 is LGHDT and CDR2 YNNKEL (reference sequence). The chain's CDR3 is CASSQVRRADTQYF. As DNA, the CDR3 is TGTGCCAGCAGCCAAGTCCGCAGGGCGGATACGCAGTATTTT.

The J gene is TRBJ1-6, the V gene TRBV28, with 8 bases fitting TRBD1. Germline lookup yields CDR1 MDHEN and CDR2 SYDVKM. This CDR3 is built from 17 residues. Trimming cost V 8 bases and J 10 bases; bases outside gene matches: 19. The CDR3 reads CASLTPSGQGLGSPLHF. The CDR3, as DNA: TGTGCCAGCCTGACCCCTTCAGGACAGGGTTTAGGCTCACCCCTCCACTTT.

In this sample, this clone turned up a few times. This chain connects TRBV11-3 to TRBJ2-7; D might be TRBD2 (6 bases). The CDR3 spans 12 residues. V was clipped by 5 bases and J by 5 bases, with 10 bases between them. Germline-derived CDR1 and CDR2 are SGHNT and YENEEA. CDR3 protein: CASSRLGDEQYF. CDR3 sequence (DNA): TGTGCCAGCAGCCGACTAGGGGACGAGCAGTACTTC.